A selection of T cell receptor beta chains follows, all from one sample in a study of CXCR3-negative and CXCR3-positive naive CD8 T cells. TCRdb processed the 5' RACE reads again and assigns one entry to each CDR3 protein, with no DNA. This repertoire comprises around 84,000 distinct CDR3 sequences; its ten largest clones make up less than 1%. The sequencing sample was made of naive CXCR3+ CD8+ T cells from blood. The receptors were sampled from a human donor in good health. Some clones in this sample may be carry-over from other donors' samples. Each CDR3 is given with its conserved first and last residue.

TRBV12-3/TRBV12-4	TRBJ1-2	CASSLGVRDGYTF
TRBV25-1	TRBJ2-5	CASSVGGSTLETQYF
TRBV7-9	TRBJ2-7	CASSLGPGPSYEQYF
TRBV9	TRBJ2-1	CASSYSDHEQFF
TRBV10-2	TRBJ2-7	CASSTGSDEQYF
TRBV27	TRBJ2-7	CASRDLDGSYEQYF
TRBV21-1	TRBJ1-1	CASSKGALEAFF
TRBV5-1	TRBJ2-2	CASSLVRQNTGELFF
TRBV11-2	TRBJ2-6	CASSGANVLTF
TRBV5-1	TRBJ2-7	CASSLADTYEQYF
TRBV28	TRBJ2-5	CASSYYMGLAGEETQYF
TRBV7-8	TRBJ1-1	CASSLDPGQAIMNTEAFF
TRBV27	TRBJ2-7	CATGPGTSYEQYF
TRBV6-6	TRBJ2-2	CASSEGAGDLFF
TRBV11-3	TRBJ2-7	CASLIPGQQSSYEQYF
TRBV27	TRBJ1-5	CASSPSVLNQPQHF
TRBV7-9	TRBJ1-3	CASSYGTGLSSGNTIYF
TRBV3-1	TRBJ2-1	CASSLDSSTYNEQFF
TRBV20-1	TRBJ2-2	CSARDSRLGRGTGELFF
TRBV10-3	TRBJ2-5	CAISESVDYSYQETQYF
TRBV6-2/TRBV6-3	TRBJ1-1	CAMRASLNTEAFF
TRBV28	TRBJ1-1	CASSLDAGAMNTEAFF
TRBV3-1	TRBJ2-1	CASSQDGGAMVGEQFF
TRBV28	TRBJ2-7	CASSPSGRPPYEQYF
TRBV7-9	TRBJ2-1	CASSPNSLEQFF
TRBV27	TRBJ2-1	CASSSHSGALYNEQFF
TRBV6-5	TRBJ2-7	CASGPRGTYEQYF
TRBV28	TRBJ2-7	CASSLFGQGEYEQYF
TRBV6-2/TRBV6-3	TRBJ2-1	CASSYPRVEQFF
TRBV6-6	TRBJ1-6	CASSYGTPLHF
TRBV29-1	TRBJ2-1	CSVDVGGAWNEQFF
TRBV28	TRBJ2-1	CASHRAGTYDEQFF
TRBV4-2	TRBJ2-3	CASSQERGGPDTQYF
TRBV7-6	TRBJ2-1	CASSLKLGSYNEQFF
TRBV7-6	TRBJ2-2	CASGEETNTGELFF
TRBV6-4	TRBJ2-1	CASSDSVNEQFF
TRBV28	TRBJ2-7	CASTNPAPVFSYEQYF
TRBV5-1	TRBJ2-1	CASSVGGYEQFF
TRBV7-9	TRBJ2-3	CASSLTVVQEKGAQYF
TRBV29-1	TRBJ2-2	CSARTGWDTGELFF
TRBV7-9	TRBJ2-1	CASSPLLGGDEQFF
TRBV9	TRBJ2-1	CASSGNIKSGSLYNEQFF
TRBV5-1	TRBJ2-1	CASSLDGYNEQFF
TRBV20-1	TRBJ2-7	CSASPGSHYEQYF
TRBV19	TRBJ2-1	CASSIASGHYNEQFF
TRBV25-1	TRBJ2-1	CASSEWGDGEQFF
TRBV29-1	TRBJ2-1	CSVEPPGRTSGRAPNEQFF
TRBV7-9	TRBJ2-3	CASSRRTGGTDTQYF
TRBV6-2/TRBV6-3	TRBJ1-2	CASSYSIRDRTSYGYTF
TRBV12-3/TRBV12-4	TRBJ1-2	CASSITGTYGYTF
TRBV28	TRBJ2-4	CASNRRENIQYF
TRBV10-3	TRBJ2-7	CAISESLWDSYEQYF
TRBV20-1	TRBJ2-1	CSASLPFREISYNEQFF
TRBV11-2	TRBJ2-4	CASSPPRSGVAKNIQYF